This T cell receptor (beta chain) was identified in a study of post-analysis software for immune sequencing data. Regarding the study as a whole: Under the F measure, samples that were prepared in one batch clustered strongly together. Relative to controls, patients with multiple sclerosis showed significantly lower normalized Chao1 diversity. The study found TRBV5-6, TRBV5-1 and TRBV20-1 among about five TRBV segments more frequent in patients than controls.

TCR beta libraries were prepared from cDNA with unique molecular identifiers. Some 500,000 cDNA molecules were obtained per 1 to 10 million input T cells. One entry per CDR3 protein results from TCRdb running MiXCR on the PCR reads. The data show about 570,000 distinct CDR3 sequences, 30% to 40% seen once. The germline gives CDR1 DFQATT, CDR2 SNEGSKA (reference sequence). V was trimmed by 4 bases and J by 2 bases, leaving 12 bases between them. This CDR3 spans 13 amino acids. On this clonotype: Antigen unknown.

Sequencing was performed on blood. This receptor was taken from a girl aged 2-17 years with multiple sclerosis. The rearrangement uses TRBV20-1 and TRBJ2-7; D not resolved. CDR3 sequence (DNA): TGCAGTGCTAAGTCTCAGCCCACCTACGAGCAGTACTTC. Its protein is CSAKSQPTYEQYF.